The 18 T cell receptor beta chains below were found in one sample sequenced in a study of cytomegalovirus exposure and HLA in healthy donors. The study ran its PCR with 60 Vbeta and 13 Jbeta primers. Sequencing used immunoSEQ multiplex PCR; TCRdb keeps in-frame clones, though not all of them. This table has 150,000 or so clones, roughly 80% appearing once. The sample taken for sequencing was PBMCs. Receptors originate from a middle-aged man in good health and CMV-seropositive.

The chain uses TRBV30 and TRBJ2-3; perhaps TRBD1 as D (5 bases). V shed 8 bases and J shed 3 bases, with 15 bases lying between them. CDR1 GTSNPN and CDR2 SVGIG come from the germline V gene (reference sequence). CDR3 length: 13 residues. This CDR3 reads CAGARKGTDTQYF. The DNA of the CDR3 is TGTGCCGGGGCCCGGAAGGGGACAGATACGCAGTATTTT.

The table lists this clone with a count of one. The CDR3, as DNA: TGTGCCAGCAGCAGCATCATCAACAATGAGCAGTTCTTC. This encodes CASSSIINNEQFF. The V and J genes are TRBV5-4 and TRBJ2-1; D unclear. The germline V and J ends were trimmed by 4 bases and 5 bases, with 10 bases remaining between them. This CDR3 has 13 residues. Germline lookup yields CDR1 SGHNT and CDR2 YYREEE (reference sequence).

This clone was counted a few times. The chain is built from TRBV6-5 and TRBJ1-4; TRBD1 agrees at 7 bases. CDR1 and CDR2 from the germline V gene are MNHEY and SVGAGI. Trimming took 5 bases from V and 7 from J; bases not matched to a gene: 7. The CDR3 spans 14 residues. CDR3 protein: CASSADRVSEKLFF. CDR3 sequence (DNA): TGTGCCAGCAGTGCAGACAGGGTGTCTGAAAAACTGTTTTTT.

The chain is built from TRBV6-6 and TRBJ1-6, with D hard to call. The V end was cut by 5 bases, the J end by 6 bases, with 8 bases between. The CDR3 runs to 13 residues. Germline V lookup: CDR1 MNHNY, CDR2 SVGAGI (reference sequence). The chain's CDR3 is CASSTEINSPLHF. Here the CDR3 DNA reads TGTGCCAGCAGTACAGAGATTAATTCACCCCTCCACTTT.

CDR3 in amino acids: CASSSGLANEQFF. The CDR3 DNA sequence: TGTGCCAGCAGCTCCGGACTAGCCAATGAGCAGTTCTTC. This chain uses TRBV7-3 with TRBJ2-1, with 8 bases lining up with TRBD2. The V gene's germline CDR1 is SGHTA and CDR2 FQGTGA. The CDR3 spans 13 residues. After removal of 4 bases from V and 6 bases from J, the junction contained 2 bases not matched to a gene.

The CDR3 DNA follows: TGTGCCAGCAGCCCGGACAAGACTAGCACAGATACGCAGTATTTT. This encodes CASSPDKTSTDTQYF. The V gene is TRBV5-4, the J gene TRBJ2-3, with a tentative D call TRBD1 (5 bases). The CDR3 consists of 15 residues. CDR1 and CDR2 from the germline V gene are SGHNT and YYREEE (reference sequence). The V and J ends lost 4 bases and 0 bases respectively, with 12 bases between them.

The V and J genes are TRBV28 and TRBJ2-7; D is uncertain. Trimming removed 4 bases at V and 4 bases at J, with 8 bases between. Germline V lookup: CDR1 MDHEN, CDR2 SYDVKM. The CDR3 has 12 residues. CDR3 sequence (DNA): TGTGCCAGCAGTTCCCTCCTTTACGAGCAGTACTTC. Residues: CASSSLLYEQYF.

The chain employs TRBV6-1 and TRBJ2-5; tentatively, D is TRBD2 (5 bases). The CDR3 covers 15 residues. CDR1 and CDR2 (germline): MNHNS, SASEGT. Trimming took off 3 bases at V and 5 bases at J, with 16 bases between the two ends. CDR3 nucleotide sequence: TGTGCCAGCAGTGACGGGGTCGGGTTTGTGGAGACCCAGTACTTC. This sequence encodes CASSDGVGFVETQYF.

Here the CDR3 DNA reads TGTGCCATCAGGACTAGCGGTGAGAACACCGGGGAGCTGTTTTTT. Protein: CAIRTSGENTGELFF. The chain couples TRBV10-3 to TRBJ2-2; 9 bases map to TRBD2. The CDR3 has 15 amino acids. The junction had 3 bases not matched to a gene; V was cut back by 6 bases and J by 1 base. Germline CDR1 reads ENHRY; CDR2 reads SYGVKD.

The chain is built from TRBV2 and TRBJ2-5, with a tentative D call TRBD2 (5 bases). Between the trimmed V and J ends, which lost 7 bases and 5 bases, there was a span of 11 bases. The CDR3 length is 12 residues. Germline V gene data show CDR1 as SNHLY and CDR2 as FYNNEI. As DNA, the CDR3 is TGTGCCAGCAACAGCGGTGGCGAGACCCAGTACTTC. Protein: CASNSGGETQYF.

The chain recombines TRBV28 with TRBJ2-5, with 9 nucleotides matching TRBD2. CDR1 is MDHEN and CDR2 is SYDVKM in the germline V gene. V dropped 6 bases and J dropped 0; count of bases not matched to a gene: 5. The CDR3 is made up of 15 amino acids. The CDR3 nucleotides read TGTGCCAGCAGAGGCGGGAGGGCGTACCAAGAGACCCAGTACTTC. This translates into CASRGGRAYQETQYF.

CDR3 nucleotide sequence: TGTGCCAGCAGCTTAGGGGACAGGATAAACACTGAAGCTTTCTTT. The encoded protein is CASSLGDRINTEAFF. V is TRBV7-9 and J is TRBJ1-1; 8 nucleotides align to TRBD1. The V segment lost 1 base and the J segment 2 bases; nucleotides outside the gene matches: 3. Germline V lookup: CDR1 SEHNR, CDR2 FQNEAQ (reference sequence). This CDR3 contains 15 residues.

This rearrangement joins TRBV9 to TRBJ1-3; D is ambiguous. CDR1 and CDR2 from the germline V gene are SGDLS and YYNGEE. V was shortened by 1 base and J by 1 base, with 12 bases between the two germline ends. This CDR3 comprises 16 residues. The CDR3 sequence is CASSVMASRSGNTIYF. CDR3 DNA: TGTGCCAGCAGCGTAATGGCCTCCAGATCTGGAAACACCATATATTTT.

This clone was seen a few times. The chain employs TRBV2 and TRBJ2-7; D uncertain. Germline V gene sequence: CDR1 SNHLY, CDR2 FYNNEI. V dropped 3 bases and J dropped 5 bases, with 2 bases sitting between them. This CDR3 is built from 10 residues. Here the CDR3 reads CASSDDEQYF. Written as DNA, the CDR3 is TGTGCCAGCAGTGACGACGAGCAGTACTTC.

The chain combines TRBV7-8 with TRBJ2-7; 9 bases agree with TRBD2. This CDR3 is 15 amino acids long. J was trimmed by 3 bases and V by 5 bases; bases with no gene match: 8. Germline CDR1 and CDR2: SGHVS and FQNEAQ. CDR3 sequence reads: CASSPGLAGFYEQYF. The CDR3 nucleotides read TGTGCCAGCAGCCCGGGACTAGCTGGATTCTACGAGCAGTACTTC.

DNA of the CDR3: TGCGCCAGCAGCCAAGAATGGTTAGGCAGGGGAGCTAATGAAAAACTGTTTTTT. It codes for CASSQEWLGRGANEKLFF. The rearrangement joins TRBV4-3 to TRBJ1-4; D possibly corresponds to TRBD1 (6 bases). V was clipped by 0 bases and J by 3 bases, with 17 bases between them. CDR1 LGHNA and CDR2 YSLEER come from the germline V gene. This CDR3 is 18 amino acids long.

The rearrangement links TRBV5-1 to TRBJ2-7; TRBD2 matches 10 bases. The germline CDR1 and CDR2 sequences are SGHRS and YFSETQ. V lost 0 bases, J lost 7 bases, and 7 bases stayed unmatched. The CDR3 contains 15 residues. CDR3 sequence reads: CASSLGPSGSYEQYF. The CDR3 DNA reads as TGCGCCAGCAGCTTGGGGCCTAGCGGGAGCTATGAGCAGTACTTC.

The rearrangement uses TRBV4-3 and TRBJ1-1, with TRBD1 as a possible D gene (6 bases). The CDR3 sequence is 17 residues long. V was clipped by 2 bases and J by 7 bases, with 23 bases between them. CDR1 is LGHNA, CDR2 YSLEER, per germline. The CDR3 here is CASSQFHRTGYDFEAFF. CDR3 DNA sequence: TGCGCCAGCAGCCAATTCCATCGAACAGGGTATGACTTTGAAGCTTTCTTT.